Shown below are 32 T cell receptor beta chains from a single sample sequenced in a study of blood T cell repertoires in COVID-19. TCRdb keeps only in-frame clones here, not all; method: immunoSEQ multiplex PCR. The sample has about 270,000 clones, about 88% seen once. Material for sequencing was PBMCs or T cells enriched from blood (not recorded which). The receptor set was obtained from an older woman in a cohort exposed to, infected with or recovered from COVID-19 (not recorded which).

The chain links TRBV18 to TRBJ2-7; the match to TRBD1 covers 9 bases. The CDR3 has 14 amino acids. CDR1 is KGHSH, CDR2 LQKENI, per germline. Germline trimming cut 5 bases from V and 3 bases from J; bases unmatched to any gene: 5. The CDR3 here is CASSWTGEGYEQYF. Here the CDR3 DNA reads TGTGCCAGCTCATGGACAGGGGAGGGCTACGAGCAGTACTTC.

CDR3 sequence reads: CASSYGTTRSNIQYF. CDR3 coding DNA: TGTGCCAGCAGCTATGGGACTACTAGATCAAACATTCAGTACTTC. The J gene is TRBJ2-4, the V gene TRBV7-8; 7 bases match TRBD2. The J segment lost 6 bases and the V segment lost 4 bases, leaving 9 bases of the junction unmatched. CDR3 length equals 15 residues. Germline values: CDR1 SGHVS, CDR2 FQNEAQ.

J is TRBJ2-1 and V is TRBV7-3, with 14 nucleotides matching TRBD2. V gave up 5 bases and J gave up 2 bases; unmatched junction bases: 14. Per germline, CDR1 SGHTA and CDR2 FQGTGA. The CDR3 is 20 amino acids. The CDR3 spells CASSLRLAGGIQGAYNEQFF. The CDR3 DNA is TGTGCCAGCAGCCTCCGACTAGCGGGAGGGATACAAGGTGCCTACAATGAGCAGTTCTTC.

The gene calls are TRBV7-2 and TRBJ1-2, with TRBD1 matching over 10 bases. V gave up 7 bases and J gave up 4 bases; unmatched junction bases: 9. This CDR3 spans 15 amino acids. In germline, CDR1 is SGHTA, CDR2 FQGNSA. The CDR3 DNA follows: TGTGCCAGCACACCCGGGACAGGGGCCCTCTATGGCTACACCTTC. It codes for CASTPGTGALYGYTF.

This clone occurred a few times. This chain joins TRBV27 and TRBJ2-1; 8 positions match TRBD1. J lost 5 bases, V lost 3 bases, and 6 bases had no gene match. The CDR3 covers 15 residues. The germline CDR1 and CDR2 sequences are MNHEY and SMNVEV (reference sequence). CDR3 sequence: CASSFRGQANNEQFF. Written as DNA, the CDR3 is TGTGCCAGCAGTTTCAGGGGACAGGCCAACAATGAGCAGTTCTTC.

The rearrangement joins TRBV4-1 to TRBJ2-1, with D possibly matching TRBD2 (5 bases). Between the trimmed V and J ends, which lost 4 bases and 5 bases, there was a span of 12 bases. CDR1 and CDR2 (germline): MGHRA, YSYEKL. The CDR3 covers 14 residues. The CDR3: CASSPLPGNNEQFF. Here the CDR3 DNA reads TGCGCCAGCAGCCCGTTACCGGGGAACAATGAGCAGTTCTTC.

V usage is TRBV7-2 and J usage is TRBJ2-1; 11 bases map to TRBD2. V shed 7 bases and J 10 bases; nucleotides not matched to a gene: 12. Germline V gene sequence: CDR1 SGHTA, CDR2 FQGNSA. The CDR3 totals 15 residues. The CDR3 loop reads CASTGGTSGLGEQFF. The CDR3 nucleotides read TGTGCCAGCACCGGGGGGACTAGCGGCTTGGGGGAGCAGTTCTTC. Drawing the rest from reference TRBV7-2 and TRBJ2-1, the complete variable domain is GAGVSQSPSNKVTEKGKDVELRCDPISGHTALYWYRQSLGQGLEFLIYFQGNSAPDKSGLPSDRFSAERTGGSVSTLTIQRTQQEDSAVYLCASTGGTSGLGEQFFGPGTRLTVL.

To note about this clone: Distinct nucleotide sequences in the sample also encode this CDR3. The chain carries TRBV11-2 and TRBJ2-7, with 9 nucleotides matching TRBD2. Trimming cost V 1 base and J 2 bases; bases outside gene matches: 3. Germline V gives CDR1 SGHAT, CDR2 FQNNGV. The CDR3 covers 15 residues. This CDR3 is CASSLGSGGTYEQYF. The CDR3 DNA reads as TGTGCCAGCAGCTTAGGTAGCGGGGGCACCTACGAGCAGTACTTC. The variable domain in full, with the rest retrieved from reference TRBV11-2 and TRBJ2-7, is EAGVAQSPRYKIIEKRQSVAFWCNPISGHATLYWYQQILGQGPKLLIQFQNNGVVDDSQLPKDRFSAERLKGVDSTLKIQPAKLEDSAVYLCASSLGSGGTYEQYFGPGTRLTVT.

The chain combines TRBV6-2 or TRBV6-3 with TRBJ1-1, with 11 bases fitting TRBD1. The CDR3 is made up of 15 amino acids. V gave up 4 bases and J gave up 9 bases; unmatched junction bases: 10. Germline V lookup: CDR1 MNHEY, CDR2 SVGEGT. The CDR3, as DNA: TGTGCCAGCAGTTGGACAGGGGGCGGTTTTTCGAAAGCTTTCTTT. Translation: CASSWTGGGFSKAFF.

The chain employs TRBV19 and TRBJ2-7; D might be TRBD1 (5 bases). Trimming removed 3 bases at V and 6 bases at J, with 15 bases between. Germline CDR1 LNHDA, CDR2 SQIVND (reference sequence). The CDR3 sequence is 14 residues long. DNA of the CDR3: TGTGCCAGTAGTATCGGGCAGGGCGTAGGCGAGCAGTACTTC. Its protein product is CASSIGQGVGEQYF.

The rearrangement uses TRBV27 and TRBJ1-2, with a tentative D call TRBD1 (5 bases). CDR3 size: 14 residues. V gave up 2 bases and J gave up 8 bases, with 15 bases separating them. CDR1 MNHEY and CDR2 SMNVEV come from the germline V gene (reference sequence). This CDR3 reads CASSLGGGSGGYTF. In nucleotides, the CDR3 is TGTGCCAGCAGTTTAGGGGGGGGTAGTGGCGGCTACACCTTC.

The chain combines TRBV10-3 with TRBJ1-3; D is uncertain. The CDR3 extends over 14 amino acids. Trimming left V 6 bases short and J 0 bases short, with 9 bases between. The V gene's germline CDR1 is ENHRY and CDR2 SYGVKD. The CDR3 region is CAIRAASSGNTIYF. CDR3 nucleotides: TGTGCCATCAGGGCCGCTAGCTCTGGAAACACCATATATTTT.

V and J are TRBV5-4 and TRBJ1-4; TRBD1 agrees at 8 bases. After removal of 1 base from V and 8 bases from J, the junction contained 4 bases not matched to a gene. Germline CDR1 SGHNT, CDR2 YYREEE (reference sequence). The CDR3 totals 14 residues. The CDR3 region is CASSLQGAGEKLFF. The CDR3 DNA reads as TGTGCCAGCAGCTTGCAGGGGGCGGGAGAAAAACTGTTTTTT.

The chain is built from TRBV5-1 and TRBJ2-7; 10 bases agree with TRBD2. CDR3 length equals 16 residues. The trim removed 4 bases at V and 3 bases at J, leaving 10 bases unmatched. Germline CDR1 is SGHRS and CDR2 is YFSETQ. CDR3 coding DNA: TGCGCCAGCAGCATTCTAGCGGGAGTAGTACACTACGAGCAGTACTTC. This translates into CASSILAGVVHYEQYF.

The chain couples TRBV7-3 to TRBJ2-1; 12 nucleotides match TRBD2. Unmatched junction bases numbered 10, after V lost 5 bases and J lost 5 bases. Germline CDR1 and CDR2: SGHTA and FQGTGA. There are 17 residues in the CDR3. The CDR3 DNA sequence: TGTGCCAGCAGCCCACTGGCTAGCGGGAGGGGGGACAATGAGCAGTTCTTC. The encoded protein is CASSPLASGRGDNEQFF.

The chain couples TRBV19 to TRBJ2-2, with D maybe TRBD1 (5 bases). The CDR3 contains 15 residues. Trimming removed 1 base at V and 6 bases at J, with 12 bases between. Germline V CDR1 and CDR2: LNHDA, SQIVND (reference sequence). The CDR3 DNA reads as TGTGCCAGTAGTATAGCGGCAGGGTTCGCCGGGGAGCTGTTTTTT. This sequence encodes CASSIAAGFAGELFF.

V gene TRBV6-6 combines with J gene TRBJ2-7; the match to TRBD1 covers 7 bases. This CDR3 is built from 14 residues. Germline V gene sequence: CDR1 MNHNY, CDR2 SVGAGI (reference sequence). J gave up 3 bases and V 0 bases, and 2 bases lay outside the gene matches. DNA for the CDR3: TGTGCCAGCAGTTACTCCGGACAGGTCTACGAGCAGTACTTC. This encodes CASSYSGQVYEQYF.

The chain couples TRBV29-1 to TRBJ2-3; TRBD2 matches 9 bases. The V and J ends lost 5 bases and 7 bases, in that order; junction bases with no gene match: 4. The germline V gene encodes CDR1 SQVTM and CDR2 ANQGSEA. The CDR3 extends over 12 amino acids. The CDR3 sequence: CSVLTSGNTQYF. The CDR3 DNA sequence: TGCAGCGTTTTGACTAGCGGAAATACGCAGTATTTT.

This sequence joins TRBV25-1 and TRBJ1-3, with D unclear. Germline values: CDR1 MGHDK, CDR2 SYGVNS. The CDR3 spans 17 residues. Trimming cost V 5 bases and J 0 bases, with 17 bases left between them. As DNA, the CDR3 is TGTGCCAGCAGTCGGCAGGCCACGGGGTACTCTGGAAACACCATATATTTT. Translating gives CASSRQATGYSGNTIYF. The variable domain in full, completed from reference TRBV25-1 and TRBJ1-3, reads EADIYQTPRYLVIGTGKKITLECSQTMGHDKMYWYQQDPGMELHLIHYSYGVNSTEKGDLSSESTVSRIRTEHFPLTLESARPSHTSQYLCASSRQATGYSGNTIYFGEGSWLTVV.

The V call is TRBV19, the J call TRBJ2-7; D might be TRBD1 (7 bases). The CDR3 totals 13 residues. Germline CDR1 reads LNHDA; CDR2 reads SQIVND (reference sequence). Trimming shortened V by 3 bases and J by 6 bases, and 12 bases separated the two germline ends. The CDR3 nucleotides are TGTGCCAGTAGTATGGGTCAGGGGGGCGAGCAGTACTTC. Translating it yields CASSMGQGGEQYF.

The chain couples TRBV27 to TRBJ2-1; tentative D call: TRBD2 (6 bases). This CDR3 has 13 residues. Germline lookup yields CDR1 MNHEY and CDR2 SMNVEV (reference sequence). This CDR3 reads CASGVGRKDEQFF. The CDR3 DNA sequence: TGTGCGTCGGGAGTCGGTCGGAAGGATGAGCAGTTCTTC.

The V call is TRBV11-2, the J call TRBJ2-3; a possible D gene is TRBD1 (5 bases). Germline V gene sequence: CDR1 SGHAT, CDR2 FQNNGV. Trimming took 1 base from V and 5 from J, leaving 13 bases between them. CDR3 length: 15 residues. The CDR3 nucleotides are TGTGCCAGCAGCTTAGTTCAAGGGGCCGGAGATACGCAGTATTTT. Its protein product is CASSLVQGAGDTQYF.

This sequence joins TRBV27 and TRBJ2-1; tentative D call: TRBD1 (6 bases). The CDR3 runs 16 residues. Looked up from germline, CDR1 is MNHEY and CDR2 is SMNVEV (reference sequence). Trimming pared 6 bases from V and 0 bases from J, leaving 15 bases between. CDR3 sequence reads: CASRPQGSSSYNEQFF. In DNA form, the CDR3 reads TGTGCCAGCAGACCACAGGGATCGAGCTCCTACAATGAGCAGTTCTTC.

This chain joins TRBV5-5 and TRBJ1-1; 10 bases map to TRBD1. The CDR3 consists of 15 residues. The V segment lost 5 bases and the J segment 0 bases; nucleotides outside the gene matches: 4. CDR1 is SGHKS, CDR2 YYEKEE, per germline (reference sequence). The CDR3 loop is CASSGTGALNTEAFF. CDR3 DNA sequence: TGTGCCAGCAGTGGGACAGGGGCCCTGAACACTGAAGCTTTCTTT.

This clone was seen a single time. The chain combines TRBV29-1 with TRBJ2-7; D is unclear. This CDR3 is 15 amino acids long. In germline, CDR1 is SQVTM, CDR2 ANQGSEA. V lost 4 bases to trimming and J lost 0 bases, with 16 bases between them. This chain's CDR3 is CSVAAGPASSYEQYF. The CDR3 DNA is TGCAGCGTTGCCGCTGGGCCGGCGAGCTCCTACGAGCAGTACTTC.

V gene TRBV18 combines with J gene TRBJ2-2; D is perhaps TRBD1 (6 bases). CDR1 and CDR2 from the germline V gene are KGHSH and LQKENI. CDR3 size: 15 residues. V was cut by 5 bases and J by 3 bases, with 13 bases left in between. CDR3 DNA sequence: TGTGCCAGCTCAGCCAACAGGGACGACACCGGGGAGCTGTTTTTT. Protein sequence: CASSANRDDTGELFF.

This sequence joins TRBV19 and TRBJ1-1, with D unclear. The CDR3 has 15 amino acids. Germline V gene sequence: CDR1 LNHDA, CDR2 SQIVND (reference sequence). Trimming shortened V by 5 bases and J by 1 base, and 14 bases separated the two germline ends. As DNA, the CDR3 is TGTGCCAGTAGTGCTAGGCCGCGTGGGAACACTGAAGCTTTCTTT. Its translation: CASSARPRGNTEAFF.

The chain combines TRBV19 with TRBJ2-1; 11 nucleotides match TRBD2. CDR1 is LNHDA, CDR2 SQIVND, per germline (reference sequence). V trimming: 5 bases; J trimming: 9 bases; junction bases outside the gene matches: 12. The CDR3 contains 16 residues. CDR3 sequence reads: CASSDPASGRTGEQFF. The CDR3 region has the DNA TGTGCCAGTAGTGACCCGGCTAGCGGGAGGACGGGTGAGCAGTTCTTC.

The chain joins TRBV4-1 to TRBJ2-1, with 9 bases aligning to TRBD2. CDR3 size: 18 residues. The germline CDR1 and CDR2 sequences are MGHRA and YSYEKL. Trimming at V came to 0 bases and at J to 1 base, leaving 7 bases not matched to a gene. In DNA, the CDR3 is TGCGCCAGCAGCCAAGATTTAGCGGGAGCCCCTTCCTACAATGAGCAGTTCTTC. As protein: CASSQDLAGAPSYNEQFF.

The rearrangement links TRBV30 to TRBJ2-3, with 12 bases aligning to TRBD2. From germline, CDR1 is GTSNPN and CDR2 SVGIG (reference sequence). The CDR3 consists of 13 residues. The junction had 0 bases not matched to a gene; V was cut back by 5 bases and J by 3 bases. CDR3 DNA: TGTGCCTGGCTAGCGGGAGGGACAGATACGCAGTATTTT. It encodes CAWLAGGTDTQYF.

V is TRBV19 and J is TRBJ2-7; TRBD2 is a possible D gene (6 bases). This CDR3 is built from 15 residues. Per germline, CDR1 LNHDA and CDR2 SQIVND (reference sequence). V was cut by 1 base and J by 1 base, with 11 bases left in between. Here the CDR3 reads CASSIVSGTSYEQYF. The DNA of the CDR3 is TGTGCCAGTAGTATAGTCTCGGGGACTTCCTACGAGCAGTACTTC.

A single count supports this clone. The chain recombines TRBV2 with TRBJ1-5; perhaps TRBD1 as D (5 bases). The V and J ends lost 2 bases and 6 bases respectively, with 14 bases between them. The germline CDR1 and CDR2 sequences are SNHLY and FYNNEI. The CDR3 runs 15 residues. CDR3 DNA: TGTGCCAGCAGTGAAAAGGGGTTGGAATTTCAGCCCCAGCATTTT. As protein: CASSEKGLEFQPQHF.